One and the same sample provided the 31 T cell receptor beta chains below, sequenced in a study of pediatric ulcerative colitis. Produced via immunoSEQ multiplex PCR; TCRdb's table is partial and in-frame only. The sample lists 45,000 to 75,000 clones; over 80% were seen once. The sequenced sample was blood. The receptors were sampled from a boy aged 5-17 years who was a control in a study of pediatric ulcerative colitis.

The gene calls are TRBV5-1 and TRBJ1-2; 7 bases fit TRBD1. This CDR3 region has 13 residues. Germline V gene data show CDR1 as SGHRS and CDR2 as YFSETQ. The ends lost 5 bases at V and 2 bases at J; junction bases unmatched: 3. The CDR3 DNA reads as TGCGCCAGCAGAAGGACAGGAAACTATGGCTACACCTTC. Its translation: CASRRTGNYGYTF.

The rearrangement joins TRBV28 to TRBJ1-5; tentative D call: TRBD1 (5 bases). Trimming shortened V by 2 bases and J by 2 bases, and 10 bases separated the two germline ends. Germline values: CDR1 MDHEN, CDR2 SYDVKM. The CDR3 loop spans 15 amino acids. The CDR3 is CASSLRQRGNQPQHF. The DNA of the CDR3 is TGTGCCAGCAGTTTAAGACAGAGGGGCAATCAGCCCCAGCATTTT.

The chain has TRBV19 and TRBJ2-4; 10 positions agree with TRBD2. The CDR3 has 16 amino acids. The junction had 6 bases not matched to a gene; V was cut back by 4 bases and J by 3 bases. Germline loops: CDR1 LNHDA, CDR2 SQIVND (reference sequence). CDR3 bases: TGTGCCAGTAGTAGAAGGGCTAGCGGGAGCAAAAACATTCAGTACTTC. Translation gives CASSRRASGSKNIQYF.

The CDR3 loop is CSVEEYRARNTIYF. The CDR3, as DNA: TGCAGCGTTGAAGAGTACAGAGCCCGAAACACCATATATTTT. The V call is TRBV29-1, the J call TRBJ1-3; D is unclear. In germline, CDR1 is SQVTM, CDR2 ANQGSEA. The CDR3 consists of 14 residues. The ends were cut back, 0 bases at V and 5 bases at J, with 11 bases in the middle.

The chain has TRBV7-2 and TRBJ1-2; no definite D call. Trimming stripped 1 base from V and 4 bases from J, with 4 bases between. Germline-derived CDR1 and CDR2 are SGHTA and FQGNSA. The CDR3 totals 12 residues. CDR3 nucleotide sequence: TGTGCCAGCAGCTTAGGGCCCTATGGCTACACCTTC. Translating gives CASSLGPYGYTF.

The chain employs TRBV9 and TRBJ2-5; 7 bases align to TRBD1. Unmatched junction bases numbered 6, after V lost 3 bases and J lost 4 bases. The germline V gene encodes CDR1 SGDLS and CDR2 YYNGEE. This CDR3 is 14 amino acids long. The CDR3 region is CASSGRQGRETQYF. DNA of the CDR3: TGTGCCAGCAGCGGAAGACAGGGCAGAGAGACCCAGTACTTC.

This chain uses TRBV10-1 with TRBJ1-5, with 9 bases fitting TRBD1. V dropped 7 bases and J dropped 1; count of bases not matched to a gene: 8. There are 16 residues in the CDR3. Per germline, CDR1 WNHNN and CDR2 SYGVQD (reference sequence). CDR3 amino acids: CASTMGTGHSNQPQHF. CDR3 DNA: TGCGCCAGCACCATGGGGACAGGGCACAGCAATCAGCCCCAGCATTTT.

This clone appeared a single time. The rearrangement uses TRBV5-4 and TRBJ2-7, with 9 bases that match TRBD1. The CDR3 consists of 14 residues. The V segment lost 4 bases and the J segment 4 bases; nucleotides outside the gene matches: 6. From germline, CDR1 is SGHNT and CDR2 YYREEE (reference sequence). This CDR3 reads CASSPGTGFYEQYF. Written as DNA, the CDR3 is TGTGCCAGCAGCCCAGGGACAGGGTTTTACGAGCAGTACTTC.

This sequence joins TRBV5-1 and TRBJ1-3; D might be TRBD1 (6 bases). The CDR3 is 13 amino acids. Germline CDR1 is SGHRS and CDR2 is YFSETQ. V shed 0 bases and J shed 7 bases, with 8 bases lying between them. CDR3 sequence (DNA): TGCGCCAGCAGCTTGGCCCAGGGGAACACCATATATTTT. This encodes CASSLAQGNTIYF.

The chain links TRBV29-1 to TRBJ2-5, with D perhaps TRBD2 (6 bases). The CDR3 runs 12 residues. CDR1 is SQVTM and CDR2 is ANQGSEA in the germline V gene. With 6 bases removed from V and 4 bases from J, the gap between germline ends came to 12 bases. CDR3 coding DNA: TGCAGCGTCCAGGGAGCGGGAGAGACCCAGTACTTC. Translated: CSVQGAGETQYF.

CDR3 nucleotide sequence: TGCGCCAGCAGCCAAGGAAGTGACAGAGACTATGGCTACACCTTC. Protein product: CASSQGSDRDYGYTF. The V and J genes are TRBV4-1 and TRBJ1-2; D possibly corresponds to TRBD1 (5 bases). CDR1 is MGHRA, CDR2 YSYEKL, per germline. This CDR3 spans 15 amino acids. Trimming pared 1 base from V and 3 bases from J, leaving 12 bases between.

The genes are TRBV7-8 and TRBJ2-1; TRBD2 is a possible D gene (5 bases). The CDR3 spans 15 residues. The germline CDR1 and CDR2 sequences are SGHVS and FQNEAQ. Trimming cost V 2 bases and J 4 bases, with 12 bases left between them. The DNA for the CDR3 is TGTGCCAGCAGCTTACGGGGAGTGAGTTACAATGAGCAGTTCTTC. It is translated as CASSLRGVSYNEQFF.

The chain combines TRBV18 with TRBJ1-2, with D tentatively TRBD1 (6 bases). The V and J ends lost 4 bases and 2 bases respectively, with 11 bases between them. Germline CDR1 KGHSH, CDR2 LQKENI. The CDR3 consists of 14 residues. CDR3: CASSQDSENYGYTF. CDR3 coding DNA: TGTGCCAGCTCACAGGACAGTGAGAACTATGGCTACACCTTC.

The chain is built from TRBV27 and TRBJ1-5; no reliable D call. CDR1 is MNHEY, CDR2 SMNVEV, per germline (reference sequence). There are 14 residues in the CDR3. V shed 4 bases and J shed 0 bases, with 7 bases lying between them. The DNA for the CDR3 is TGTGCCAGCAGTTACAGCAATAGCAATCAGCCCCAGCATTTT. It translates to CASSYSNSNQPQHF.

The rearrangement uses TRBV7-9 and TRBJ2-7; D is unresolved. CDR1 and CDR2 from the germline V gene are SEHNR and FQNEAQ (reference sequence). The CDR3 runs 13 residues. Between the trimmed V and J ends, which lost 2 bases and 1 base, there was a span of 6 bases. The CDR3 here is CASSLKGSYEQYF. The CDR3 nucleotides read TGTGCCAGCAGCTTAAAAGGTTCCTACGAGCAGTACTTC.

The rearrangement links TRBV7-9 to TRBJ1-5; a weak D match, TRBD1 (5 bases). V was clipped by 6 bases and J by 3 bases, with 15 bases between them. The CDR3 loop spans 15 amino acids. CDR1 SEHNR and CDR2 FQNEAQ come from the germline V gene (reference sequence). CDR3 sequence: CASSYSGGSNQPQHF. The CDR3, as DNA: TGTGCCAGCAGTTATAGCGGGGGGTCCAATCAGCCCCAGCATTTT.

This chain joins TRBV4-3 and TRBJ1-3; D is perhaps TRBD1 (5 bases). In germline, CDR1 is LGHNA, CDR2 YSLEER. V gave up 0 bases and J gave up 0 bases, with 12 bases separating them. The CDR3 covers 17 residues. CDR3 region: CASSQDGGLNSGNTIYF. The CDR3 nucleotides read TGCGCCAGCAGCCAAGACGGGGGTCTGAACTCTGGAAACACCATATATTTT.

CDR3 amino acids: CASSQDRAVGGYTF. As DNA, the CDR3 is TGCGCCAGCAGCCAAGATCGGGCGGTAGGGGGCTACACCTTC. The chain combines TRBV4-3 with TRBJ1-2; D is unclear. The CDR3 contains 14 residues. Germline V gene data show CDR1 as LGHNA and CDR2 as YSLEER. The V end lost 0 bases, the J end lost 8 bases, and 13 bases lay between the germline ends.

CDR3 protein: CASSLAAGYEQYF. In DNA form, the CDR3 reads TGTGCCAGCTCACTAGCGGCAGGGTACGAGCAGTACTTC. This rearrangement joins TRBV18 to TRBJ2-7; D is perhaps TRBD2 (6 bases). V lost 4 bases and J lost 4, with 11 bases in between. CDR3 length equals 13 residues. Germline V gene sequence: CDR1 KGHSH, CDR2 LQKENI.

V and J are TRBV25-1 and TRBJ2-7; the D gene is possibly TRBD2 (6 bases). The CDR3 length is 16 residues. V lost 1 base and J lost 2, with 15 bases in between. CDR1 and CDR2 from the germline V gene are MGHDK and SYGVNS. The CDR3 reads CASSESRPGLTYEQYF. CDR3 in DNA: TGTGCCAGCAGTGAATCTCGGCCGGGACTGACCTACGAGCAGTACTTC.

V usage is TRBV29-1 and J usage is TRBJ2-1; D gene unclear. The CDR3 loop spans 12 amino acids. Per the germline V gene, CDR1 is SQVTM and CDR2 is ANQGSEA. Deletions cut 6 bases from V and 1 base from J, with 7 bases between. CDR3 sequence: CSVGRSYNEQFF. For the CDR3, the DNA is TGCAGCGTGGGTAGGTCCTACAATGAGCAGTTCTTC.

Here the CDR3 DNA reads TGTGCCAGCAGTCCGACAGGGCCCAACGGGTGGAGCTACACCTTC. Residues: CASSPTGPNGWSYTF. V usage is TRBV6-6 and J usage is TRBJ1-2, with 7 bases fitting TRBD1. V gave up 5 bases and J gave up 9 bases; unmatched junction bases: 15. This CDR3 contains 15 residues. CDR1 MNHNY and CDR2 SVGAGI come from the germline V gene (reference sequence).

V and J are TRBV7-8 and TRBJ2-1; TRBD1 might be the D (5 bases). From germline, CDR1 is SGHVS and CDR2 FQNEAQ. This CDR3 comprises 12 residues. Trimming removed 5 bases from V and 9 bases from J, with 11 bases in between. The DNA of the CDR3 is TGTGCCAGCAGCCCAGATGGGGCTGAGCAGTTCTTC. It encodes CASSPDGAEQFF.

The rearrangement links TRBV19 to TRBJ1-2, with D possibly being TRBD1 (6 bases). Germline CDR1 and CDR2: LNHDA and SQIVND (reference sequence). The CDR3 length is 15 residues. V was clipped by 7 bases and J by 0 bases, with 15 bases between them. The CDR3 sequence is CASKQGSSTNYGYTF. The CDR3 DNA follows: TGTGCCAGTAAACAGGGCTCGTCTACTAACTATGGCTACACCTTC. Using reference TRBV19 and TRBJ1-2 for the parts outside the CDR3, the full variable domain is DGGITQSPKYLFRKEGQNVTLSCEQNLNHDAMYWYRQDPGQGLRLIYYSQIVNDFQKGDIAEGYSVSREKKESFPLTVTSAQKNPTAFYLCASKQGSSTNYGYTFGSGTRLTVV.

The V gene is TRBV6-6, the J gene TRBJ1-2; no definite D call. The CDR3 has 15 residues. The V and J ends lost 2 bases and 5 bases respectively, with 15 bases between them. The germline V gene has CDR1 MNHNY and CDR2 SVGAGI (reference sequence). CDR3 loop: CASSYRETRKYGYTF. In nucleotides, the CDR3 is TGTGCCAGCAGTTACCGTGAGACACGGAAATATGGCTACACCTTC.

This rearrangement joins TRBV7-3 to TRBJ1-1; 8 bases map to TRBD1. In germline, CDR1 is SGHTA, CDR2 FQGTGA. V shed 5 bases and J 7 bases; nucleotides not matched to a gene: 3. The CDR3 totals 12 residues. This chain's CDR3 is CASSPGTGEAFF. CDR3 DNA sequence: TGTGCCAGCAGCCCCGGGACAGGTGAAGCTTTCTTT.

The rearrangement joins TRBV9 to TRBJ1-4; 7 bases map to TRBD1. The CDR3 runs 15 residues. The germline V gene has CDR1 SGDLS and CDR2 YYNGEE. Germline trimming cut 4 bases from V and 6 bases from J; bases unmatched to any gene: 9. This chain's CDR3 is CASSPRDSGYEKLFF. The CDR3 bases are TGTGCCAGCAGCCCACGGGACAGTGGGTATGAAAAACTGTTTTTT.

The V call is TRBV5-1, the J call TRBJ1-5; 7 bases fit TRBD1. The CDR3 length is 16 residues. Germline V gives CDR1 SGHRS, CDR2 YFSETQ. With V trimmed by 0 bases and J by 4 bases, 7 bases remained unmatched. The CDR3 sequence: CASSLEAGGINQPQHF. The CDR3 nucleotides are TGCGCCAGCAGCTTGGAGGCAGGGGGTATTAATCAGCCCCAGCATTTT.

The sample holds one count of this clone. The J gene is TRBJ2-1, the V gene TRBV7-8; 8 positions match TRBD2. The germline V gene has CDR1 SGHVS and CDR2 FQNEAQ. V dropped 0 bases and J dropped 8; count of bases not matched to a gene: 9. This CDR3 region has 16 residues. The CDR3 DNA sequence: TGTGCCAGCAGCTTAGCGAGGGGACTAGTGATCCATGAGCAGTTCTTC. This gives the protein CASSLARGLVIHEQFF. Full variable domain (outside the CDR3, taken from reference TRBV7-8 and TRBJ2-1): GAGVSQSPRYKVAKRGQDVALRCDPISGHVSLFWYQQALGQGPEFLTYFQNEAQLDKSGLPSDRFFAERPEGSVSTLKIQRTQQEDSAVYLCASSLARGLVIHEQFFGPGTRLTVL.

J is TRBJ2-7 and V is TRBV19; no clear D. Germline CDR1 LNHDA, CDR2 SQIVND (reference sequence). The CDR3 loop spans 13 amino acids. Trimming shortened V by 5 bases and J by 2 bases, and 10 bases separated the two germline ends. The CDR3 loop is CASSVSLPYEQYF. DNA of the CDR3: TGTGCCAGTAGTGTTAGCCTACCCTACGAGCAGTACTTC.

CDR3 coding DNA: TGCAGCGTTGAAGGACAGGCAGGACCACACACCTACGAGCAGTACTTC. Amino acids: CSVEGQAGPHTYEQYF. J is TRBJ2-7 and V is TRBV29-1; weak D call: TRBD1 (6 bases). Germline CDR1 reads SQVTM; CDR2 reads ANQGSEA. The CDR3 loop spans 16 amino acids. V lost 1 base and J 2 bases, leaving 18 bases between the germline ends.